This T cell receptor (beta chain) emerged from a study of blood T cells in healthy people across ages. In this sample, this clonotype turned up many times. What it binds is not known. For the second PCR, which ran for about 7 to 11 cycles, a sample-barcoded 5' primer and a J-beta primer mix were used. CDR3-containing paired-end reads numbered at least 2.5 million in each sample. Using its own MiXCR run on the 5' RACE reads, TCRdb lists one record per CDR3 protein. The sample includes over 600,000 distinct CDR3 sequences, roughly 20% of them seen just once. Donors each provided about 9.5 milliliters of peripheral blood. Isolated PBMCs totaled at least 6 million in each sample. Study conclusions and caveats: Roughly linear declines in TCR beta diversity per million T cells occurred with age.

Germline V gene data show CDR1 as MNHEY and CDR2 as SVGEGT. The junction had 3 bases not matched to a gene; V was cut back by 4 bases and J by 5 bases. This CDR3 spans 15 amino acids. The specimen was blood. The chain has TRBV6-2 or TRBV6-3 and TRBJ2-1, with 12 bases fitting TRBD2. This sequence originates from a man aged 70 or older in good health. Here the CDR3 reads CASSSGLAGNNEQFF. CDR3 sequence (DNA): TGTGCCAGCAGTTCCGGACTAGCGGGGAACAATGAGCAGTTCTTC.